This TCR beta chain stems from a study of T cells in Graves' hyperthyroidism and ophthalmopathy. Study results and caveats: Ophthalmopathy, as predicted by the model, came a median around 6.7 months after the prediction.

Germline V gene data show CDR1 as MNHNS and CDR2 as SASEGT. Trimming removed 5 bases from V and 4 bases from J; junction bases left unmatched: 10. The CDR3 runs to 15 residues. This clonotype has ten or more counts. The antigen remains unidentified. RNA transcripts provided the source from which TCR beta CDR3 regions were amplified. HTBI primers were used for first-round RT-PCR of the TCR CDR3. From the multiplex PCR reads, TCRdb called clonotypes with MiXCR, one entry per CDR3 protein. The sample lists approximately 700,000 distinct CDR3 sequences, approximately 16% occurring once. The genes are TRBV6-1 and TRBJ1-2, with TRBD1 identical over 7 bases. This TCR came from a man aged 18 to 29 with Graves' hyperthyroidism. The sequencing sample was made of blood. The CDR3 loop reads CASSLVRQGSYGYTF. CDR3 in DNA: TGTGCCAGCAGTCTCGTGAGACAGGGCAGCTATGGCTACACCTTC.